The sequence of this T cell receptor beta chain was determined in a study of cytomegalovirus exposure and HLA in healthy donors. Germline V gives CDR1 MNHEY, CDR2 SMNVEV (reference sequence). This CDR3 is 13 amino acids long. V dropped 8 bases and J dropped 4; count of bases not matched to a gene: 5. Findings and limits, study-wide: When a later analysis compared HLA-associated TCR beta chains with equally common others, the HLA-associated chains turned out to be more clonally expanded and to have lower generation probabilities.

On this clone itself: As yet, its antigen is unknown.

PCR was performed using 60 Vbeta and 13 Jbeta primers. How the authors handled the data: Some 11 million of the about 80 million unique TCR beta chains counted in a later analysis were shared. Only in-frame clones appear in the TCRdb table, and some are missing; sequencing was by immunoSEQ multiplex PCR. V, J and clone size reflect that table, while D and trimming were determined from the DNA. The repertoire has roughly 80,000 clones, about 84% of them found once; the top ten carry around 3.5%. The sequence was collected from a man aged 40-49 years in good health and CMV-seronegative. The sequenced sample was PBMCs. The rearrangement uses TRBV27 and TRBJ2-5; the match to TRBD1 covers 9 bases. The CDR3 DNA sequence: TGTGCCAGCGCGAACAGGGGGCTAGAGACCCAGTACTTC. Residues: CASANRGLETQYF.